The T cell receptor beta chain under discussion was sequenced for a study of cytomegalovirus exposure and HLA in healthy donors. This CDR3 region has 13 residues. Trimming removed 2 bases at V and 7 bases at J, with 6 bases between. Germline lookup yields CDR1 LNHDA and CDR2 SQIVND (reference sequence). Primers: 60 Vbeta forward and 13 Jbeta reverse. Some clones are missing from TCRdb's copy, which holds only in-frame ones; the method was immunoSEQ multiplex PCR. Seen here are about 150,000 clones, less than 90% observed once, and the top ten hold less than 2.5%. This receptor was taken from a boy aged 2 to 9 in good health and CMV-seronegative. The sequenced sample consisted of PBMCs. The rearrangement uses TRBV19 and TRBJ1-6; D ambiguous. Here the CDR3 DNA reads TGTGCCAGTAGTATAAACGGGAATTCACCCCTCCACTTT. It is translated as CASSINGNSPLHF. The variable domain in full, completed from reference TRBV19 and TRBJ1-6, reads DGGITQSPKYLFRKEGQNVTLSCEQNLNHDAMYWYRQDPGQGLRLIYYSQIVNDFQKGDIAEGYSVSREKKESFPLTVTSAQKNPTAFYLCASSINGNSPLHFGNGTRLTVT.